This T cell receptor (beta chain) was observed in a study of cytomegalovirus exposure and HLA in healthy donors. Study context: In an earlier analysis, approximately 120 million unique TCR beta sequences were found from approximately 170 million T cells.

Broader study findings: Most subjects' HLA-A and HLA-B alleles were reportedly predicted from TCR beta sequences. A prior analysis recorded that most TCR beta V segments were productive about 90% or about 30% of the time.

On this clone itself: What it binds is not known.

The PCR ran on 60 Vbeta and 13 Jbeta primers. Generated by immunoSEQ multiplex PCR, the TCRdb table keeps only in-frame clones and is missing some. Of 95,000 to 100,000 clones in the sample, over 60% were seen once. The clonotype was recovered from a human donor in good health. Sequencing was performed on PBMCs.

This CDR3 is CASSSRTGGGYEQYF. The CDR3 nucleotides read TGTGCCAGCAGCTCCAGGACAGGGGGCGGCTACGAGCAGTACTTC. This chain links TRBV7-9 with TRBJ2-5, with TRBD1 matching over 11 bases. Near its end, the DNA agrees better with TRBJ2-7, so the J call may be wrong. Germline loops: CDR1 SEHNR, CDR2 FQNEAQ (reference sequence). CDR3 size: 15 residues.